This note documents a single T cell receptor (beta chain) sequence. This specimen belongs to a study of shared clonotypes between healthy human individuals. Adult donors, all healthy and HIV-negative, had no recent acute infections or vaccinations. Template for every sorted-subset replicate PCR totaled about 0.2 ug DNA, tens of thousands of T cell genomes. Sequenced by immunoSEQ multiplex PCR; TCRdb stores in-frame clones only, minus some. The repertoire holds under 2.5 million clones, with approximately 90% as singletons. Germline V gene lookup returns CDR1 MDHEN and CDR2 SYDVKM. CDR3 length: 14 residues. Trimming took 6 bases from V and 6 from J; bases not matched to a gene: 8.

The clonotype was recovered from a man younger than 35 in good health. Some clones in this sample may be carry-over from other donors' samples. The V gene is TRBV28, the J gene TRBJ2-7; 10 bases fit TRBD2. Sequenced material: naive CD4+ T cells from PBMCs. Subset here: CD45RA+ positively selected. CDR3 nucleotide sequence: TGTGCCAGCAGAATAAGGCTAGCGGGAGTCGAGCAGTACTTC. Protein sequence: CASRIRLAGVEQYF.